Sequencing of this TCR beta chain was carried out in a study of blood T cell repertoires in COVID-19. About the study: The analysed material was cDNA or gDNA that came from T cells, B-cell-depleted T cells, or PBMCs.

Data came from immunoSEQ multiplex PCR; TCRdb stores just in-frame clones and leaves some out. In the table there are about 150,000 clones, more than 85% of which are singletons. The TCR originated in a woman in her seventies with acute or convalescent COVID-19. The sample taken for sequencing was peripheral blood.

The chain's CDR3 is CASSPRQGMNTEAFF. The CDR3 DNA follows: TGTGCCAGCAGCCCTCGACAGGGGATGAACACTGAAGCTTTCTTT. The chain carries TRBV5-4 and TRBJ1-1; 8 bases agree with TRBD1. The junction had 5 bases not matched to a gene; V was cut back by 4 bases and J by 0 bases. Germline values: CDR1 SGHNT, CDR2 YYREEE (reference sequence). CDR3 length equals 15 residues.